One sample yielded the 16 T cell receptor beta chains listed below, sequenced in a study of graft-versus-host responses after intestinal transplantation. These TCRs' antigens remain unknown. Using immunoSEQ multiplex PCR, the repertoire was profiled, and TCRdb retains in-frame clones only, with some absent. Here the sample spans roughly 93,000 clones, roughly 92% being singletons. Specimen: unstimulated CD8+ T cells sorted from spleen or lymph node cells, collected before transplant. The receptors stem from a human donor who was the organ donor for an intestinal transplant.

V is TRBV5-6 and J is TRBJ2-2, with TRBD1 identical over 7 bases. CDR1 and CDR2 (germline): SGHDT, YYEEEE. The CDR3 totals 15 residues. The V gene end was trimmed by 2 bases and the J gene end by 5 bases; junction bases not matched to a gene: 6. The CDR3 here is CASSLRQGMTGELFF. CDR3 bases: TGTGCCAGCAGCTTAAGACAGGGTATGACCGGGGAGCTGTTTTTT.

Comment on this clone: The junction departs from the called germline gene at one end, perhaps through a read error. The rearrangement uses TRBV5-1 and TRBJ1-3; 7 nucleotides match TRBD1. CDR3 size: 14 residues. Germline V gene sequence: CDR1 SGHRS, CDR2 YFSETQ. The CDR3 DNA sequence: TGCGCCAGCAGCCGGGACAGCTCTGGAAGCACCATATATTTT. This gives the protein CASSRDSSGSTIYF.

The chain combines TRBV4-3 with TRBJ1-1; possible D gene TRBD1, 5 bases. The germline gives CDR1 LGHNA, CDR2 YSLEER. The CDR3 has 13 residues. V shed 0 bases and J shed 8 bases, with 10 bases lying between them. The CDR3 protein is CASSQEQEREAFF. The CDR3 bases are TGCGCCAGCAGCCAAGAACAGGAGAGGGAAGCTTTCTTT.

The V and J genes are TRBV5-1 and TRBJ1-3; 9 bases line up with TRBD1. Germline V gene lookup returns CDR1 SGHRS and CDR2 YFSETQ. The J segment lost 5 bases and the V segment lost 4 bases, leaving 4 bases of the junction unmatched. The CDR3 loop spans 14 amino acids. Here the CDR3 DNA reads TGCGCCAGCAGCCCCGGACAGGGGAGAAACACCATATATTTT. Its translation is CASSPGQGRNTIYF.

The V gene is TRBV19, the J gene TRBJ2-3; 13 nucleotides align to TRBD2. The V gene end was trimmed by 5 bases and the J gene end by 4 bases; junction bases not matched to a gene: 3. The CDR3 runs 15 residues. Germline CDR1 and CDR2: LNHDA and SQIVND (reference sequence). For the CDR3, the DNA is TGTGCCAGTAGTTGGACTAGCGGGGGTCCAGATACGCAGTATTTT. The encoded protein is CASSWTSGGPDTQYF.

This clone was found once. The chain employs TRBV7-3 and TRBJ2-1; TRBD1 agrees at 9 bases. The germline CDR1 and CDR2 sequences are SGHTA and FQGTGA. V trimming: 2 bases; J trimming: 9 bases; junction bases outside the gene matches: 5. CDR3 size: 14 residues. CDR3 sequence: CASSLGGQGSEQFF. CDR3 nucleotide sequence: TGTGCCAGCAGCTTAGGGGGACAGGGAAGTGAGCAGTTCTTC.

V is TRBV9 and J is TRBJ2-1; 12 bases agree with TRBD2. The V gene end was trimmed by 4 bases and the J gene end by 8 bases; junction bases not matched to a gene: 10. CDR1 and CDR2 (germline): SGDLS, YYNGEE. CDR3 length equals 16 residues. The CDR3 here is CASSPSLAGGEYEQFF. The CDR3 DNA reads as TGTGCCAGCAGCCCTTCCCTAGCGGGGGGGGAATATGAGCAGTTCTTC.

The chain employs TRBV9 and TRBJ1-2, with unresolved D. Germline V gene data show CDR1 as SGDLS and CDR2 as YYNGEE. The CDR3 is 12 residues long. Trimming took off 4 bases at V and 4 bases at J, with 8 bases between the two ends. CDR3 residues: CASSTRAYGYTF. CDR3 sequence (DNA): TGTGCCAGCAGCACGAGGGCCTATGGCTACACCTTC.

The rearrangement joins TRBV19 to TRBJ2-1; TRBD1 agrees at 9 bases. V was clipped by 4 bases and J by 8 bases; unmatched bases: 12. This CDR3 has 16 amino acids. The germline V gene encodes CDR1 LNHDA and CDR2 SQIVND (reference sequence). Here the CDR3 DNA reads TGTGCCAGTAGTACCCCCTCGACAGGGGGGGATCATGAGCAGTTCTTC. The encoded protein is CASSTPSTGGDHEQFF.

The rearrangement links TRBV13 to TRBJ2-7, with a tentative D call TRBD2 (5 bases). Germline V gene data show CDR1 as PRHDT and CDR2 as FYEKMQ (reference sequence). This CDR3 spans 15 amino acids. The ends were cut back, 1 base at V and 0 bases at J, with 10 bases in the middle. The chain's CDR3 is CASSLERRSSYEQYF. DNA of the CDR3: TGTGCCAGCAGCTTAGAGCGGCGGAGCTCCTACGAGCAGTACTTC.

The chain links TRBV7-9 to TRBJ1-6, with 9 bases identical to TRBD1. CDR1 and CDR2 from the germline V gene are SEHNR and FQNEAQ (reference sequence). This CDR3 spans 16 amino acids. Unmatched junction bases numbered 9, after V lost 5 bases and J lost 7 bases. CDR3 nucleotides: TGTGCCAGCAGCACGGAGGGACAGGGATGGAATTCACCCCTCCACTTT. Its translation is CASSTEGQGWNSPLHF.

The chain links TRBV4-1 to TRBJ2-1; 12 positions agree with TRBD2. The V and J ends lost 2 bases and 0 bases, in that order; junction bases with no gene match: 2. CDR1 is MGHRA and CDR2 is YSYEKL in the germline V gene. The CDR3 spans 17 residues. CDR3 bases: TGCGCCAGCAGCCAATGGACTAGCGGGAACTCCTACAATGAGCAGTTCTTC. Residues: CASSQWTSGNSYNEQFF.

This chain uses TRBV9 with TRBJ2-3, with 12 bases that match TRBD2. Unmatched junction bases numbered 5, after V lost 3 bases and J lost 3 bases. The CDR3 spans 16 residues. Germline V gene sequence: CDR1 SGDLS, CDR2 YYNGEE. The CDR3 bases are TGTGCCAGCAGCGCTAGCGGGGGGGCCGGGACAGATACGCAGTATTTT. It is translated as CASSASGGAGTDTQYF.

V is TRBV27 and J is TRBJ1-2; no clear D. The ends were cut back, 5 bases at V and 6 bases at J, with 22 bases in the middle. The CDR3 spans 16 residues. Looked up from germline, CDR1 is MNHEY and CDR2 is SMNVEV (reference sequence). The CDR3 bases are TGTGCCAGCAGTCCACTACTAAAGGTTAGCGTCCATGGCTACACCTTC. Encoded protein: CASSPLLKVSVHGYTF.

J is TRBJ2-7 and V is TRBV11-1; possibly TRBD1 for D (6 bases). Germline V gene sequence: CDR1 SGHAT, CDR2 FQDESV (reference sequence). The V gene lost 5 bases and the J gene lost 1 base, with 12 bases spanning the gap. The CDR3 is 14 amino acids. CDR3 in DNA: TGTGCCAGCAGCCCTGACAGGAGGTCCTACGAGCAGTACTTC. Translating it yields CASSPDRRSYEQYF.

The CDR3 coding sequence is TGTGCCTGGAGTACCGGGAATAATCAGCCCCAGCATTTT. Translating gives CAWSTGNNQPQHF. This chain links TRBV30 with TRBJ1-5; D ambiguous. Trimming shortened V by 2 bases and J by 4 bases, and 9 bases separated the two germline ends. CDR1 and CDR2 from the germline V gene are GTSNPN and SVGIG (reference sequence). This CDR3 comprises 13 residues.